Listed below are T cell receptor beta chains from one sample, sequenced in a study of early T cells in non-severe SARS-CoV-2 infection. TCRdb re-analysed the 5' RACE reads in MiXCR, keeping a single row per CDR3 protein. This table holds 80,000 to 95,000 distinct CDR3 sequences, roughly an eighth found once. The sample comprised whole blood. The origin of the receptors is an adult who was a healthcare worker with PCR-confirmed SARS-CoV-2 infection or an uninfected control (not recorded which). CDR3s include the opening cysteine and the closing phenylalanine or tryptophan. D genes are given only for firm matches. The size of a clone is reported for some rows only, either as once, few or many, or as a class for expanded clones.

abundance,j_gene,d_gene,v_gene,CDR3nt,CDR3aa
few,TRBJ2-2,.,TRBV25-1,TGTGCCAGCAGCTCGGGACTCGCGAACACCGGGGAGCTGTTTTTT,CASSSGLANTGELFF
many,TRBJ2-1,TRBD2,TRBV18,TGTGCCAGCTCACAAACCGGACTAGCGGGGTACAATGAGCAGTTCTTC,CASSQTGLAGYNEQFF
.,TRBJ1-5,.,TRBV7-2,TGTGCCAGCAGCCCCGAGGAAACTTATAGCAATCAGCCCCAGCATTTT,CASSPEETYSNQPQHF
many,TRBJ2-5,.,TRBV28,TGTGCCAGCAGTCTCGGGCCCCCGGGGCGGACCCAGTACTTC,CASSLGPPGRTQYF
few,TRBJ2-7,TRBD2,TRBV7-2,TGTGCCAGCAGCGAGAAATTCGCGGGGGGCCTTTTTGAGCAGTACTTC,CASSEKFAGGLFEQYF
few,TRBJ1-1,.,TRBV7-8,TGTGCCAGCAGCTTAGCGGAGGGATCGGCGACTGAAGCTTTCTTT,CASSLAEGSATEAFF
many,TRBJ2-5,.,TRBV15,TGTGCCACCAGCAGAGGAGGAGCTGGGTTGCGCCAAGAGACCCAGTACTTC,CATSRGGAGLRQETQYF
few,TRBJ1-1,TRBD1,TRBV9,TGTGCCAGCAGCGGGGGACAGGGGGAGCGTCGGTCTTTCTTT,CASSGGQGERRSFF
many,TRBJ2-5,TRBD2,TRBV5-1,TGCGCCAGCAGCTCGGGACTAGCGGTAGGGGAGACCCAGTACTTC,CASSSGLAVGETQYF
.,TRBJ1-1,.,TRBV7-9,TGTGCCAGCAGCCTATCGGACCTCCAAGCTTTCTTT,CASSLSDLQAFF
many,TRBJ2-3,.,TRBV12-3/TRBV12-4,TGTGCCAGCATTATGACAGTCAACACAGATACGCAGTATTTT,CASIMTVNTDTQYF
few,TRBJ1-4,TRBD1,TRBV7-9,TGTGCCAGCAGACCGGACAGGGAGGAGGAAAAACTGTTTTTT,CASRPDREEEKLFF
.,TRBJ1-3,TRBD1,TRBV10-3,TGTGCCACAAGGGGGCCTCCTGGAAACACCATATATTTT,CATRGPPGNTIYF
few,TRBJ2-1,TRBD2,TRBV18,TGTGCCAGCTCACCGGAGCGGGGGGGCTACAATGAGCAGTTCTTC,CASSPERGGYNEQFF
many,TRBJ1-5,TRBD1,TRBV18,TGTGCCAGCTCACCGGACAGGGCTAATCAGCCCCAGCATTTT,CASSPDRANQPQHF
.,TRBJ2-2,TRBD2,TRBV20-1,TGCAGTGCTAGACCTAGCGGGGTCGTAGGCGGGGAGCTGTTTTTT,CSARPSGVVGGELFF